The present TCR beta chain was sequenced within a study of T-cell memory formation after mild COVID-19. Study outcomes and limitations: CD4+ clones that contracted lay mainly in CM and EM; CD8+ ones lay in EMRA.

The CDR3 runs to 15 residues. The germline gives CDR1 SGHVS, CDR2 FNYEAQ. V lost 5 bases, J lost 5 bases, and 5 bases stayed unmatched. TCRdb called the 5' RACE reads again in MiXCR, with one record for every CDR3 protein. The repertoire consists of about 180,000 distinct CDR3 sequences, with approximately 16% occurring once and the leading ten covering approximately 2.2%. Remarks on this clonotype: Its antigen is not identified.

The chain is built from TRBV7-6 and TRBJ2-1, with 11 bases fitting TRBD2. The sequenced sample consisted of PBMCs or a T cell subset sorted from them (not recorded which). The sequence was collected from an adult woman who had mild COVID-19 (a few samples of this study predate the infection). Cell type and time point are not known. The CDR3 DNA is TGTGCCAGCAGCCTCCCGGGACTAGCGGACAATGAGCAGTTCTTC. Translation gives CASSLPGLADNEQFF.